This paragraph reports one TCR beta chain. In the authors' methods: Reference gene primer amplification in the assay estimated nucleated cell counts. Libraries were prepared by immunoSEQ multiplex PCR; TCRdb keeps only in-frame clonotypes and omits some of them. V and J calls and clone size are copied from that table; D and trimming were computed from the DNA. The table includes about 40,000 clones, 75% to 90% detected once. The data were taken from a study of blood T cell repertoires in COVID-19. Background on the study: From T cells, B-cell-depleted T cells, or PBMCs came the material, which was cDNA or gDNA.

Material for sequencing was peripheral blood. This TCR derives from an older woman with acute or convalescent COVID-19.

In nucleotides, the CDR3 is TGTGCCAGCAGTTACCCAGAACGCAACAGGGGCCCTCTGAGGAACACTGAAGCTTTCTTT. Translation gives CASSYPERNRGPLRNTEAFF. The chain joins TRBV6-2 or TRBV6-3 to TRBJ1-1, with TRBD1 matching 7 bases. This CDR3 is 20 amino acids long. The V and J ends lost 2 bases and 1 base, in that order; junction bases with no gene match: 19. The germline CDR1 and CDR2 sequences are MNHEY and SVGEGT.